This paragraph reports one T cell receptor beta chain. Its antigen is as yet unknown. The record originates from a study of Ad26.COV2.S vaccination and SARS-CoV-2 variants. This CDR3 contains 13 residues. Trimming shortened V by 2 bases and J by 2 bases, and 10 bases separated the two germline ends. Germline assignment: CDR1 GTSNPN and CDR2 SVGIG (reference sequence). The method was immunoSEQ multiplex PCR; TCRdb's version includes in-frame clones alone and lacks a portion of them. This table has 360,000 or so clones, over 75% appearing once. Findings of the study overall: The TCR breadth and depth analyses may have understated or missed part of the total T cell responses.

Treatment denoted: roughly 20 received Ad26.COV2.S at low or high dose, single or two shots; about 5 received placebo; per-sample allocation not given. Collection of samples fell on day 63 after the first vaccine or placebo injection. The vaccine antigen was prefusion-stabilized Wuhan SARS-CoV-2 spike. This TCR derives from a person aged 18-60 years who received the Ad26.COV2.S COVID-19 vaccine or a placebo. This material consisted of peripheral blood, taken in a trial of Ad26.COV2.S vaccine versus placebo. The chain employs TRBV30 and TRBJ2-7, with D unclear. DNA of the CDR3: TGTGCCTGGAGTAGGAATCCCCCCTACGAGCAGTACTTC. Residues: CAWSRNPPYEQYF.